This entry is about one T cell receptor (beta chain). The data originate from a study of graft-versus-host responses after intestinal transplantation. TCRdb's copy holds only in-frame clones and misses some; the assay was immunoSEQ multiplex PCR. The sample has about 18,000 clones, around 39% seen once; the top ten hold around 0.84%. CFSE-low proliferating responders, CD3+CD4+ and CD3+CD8+, were sorted post-reaction. Material: alloreactive CD4+ T cells from a mixed lymphocyte reaction culture, obtained before intestinal transplant. The subset: CFSE-low proliferating T cells sorted from roughly six-day pre-transplant mixed lymphocyte reaction (GvH or HvG direction). The receptor was isolated from a human patient who received an intestinal transplant.

Here the CDR3 reads CASIRAGARGTEAFF. DNA for the CDR3: TGTGCCAGTATCCGGGCAGGGGCGAGAGGCACTGAAGCTTTCTTT. The chain employs TRBV19 and TRBJ1-1, with a possible D match to TRBD1 (6 bases). The CDR3 is made up of 15 amino acids. V was pared by 7 bases and J by 4 bases, with 19 bases between. Germline CDR1 reads LNHDA; CDR2 reads SQIVND (reference sequence). Complete variable domain (other parts from reference TRBV19 and TRBJ1-1): DGGITQSPKYLFRKEGQNVTLSCEQNLNHDAMYWYRQDPGQGLRLIYYSQIVNDFQKGDIAEGYSVSREKKESFPLTVTSAQKNPTAFYLCASIRAGARGTEAFFGQGTRLTVV.